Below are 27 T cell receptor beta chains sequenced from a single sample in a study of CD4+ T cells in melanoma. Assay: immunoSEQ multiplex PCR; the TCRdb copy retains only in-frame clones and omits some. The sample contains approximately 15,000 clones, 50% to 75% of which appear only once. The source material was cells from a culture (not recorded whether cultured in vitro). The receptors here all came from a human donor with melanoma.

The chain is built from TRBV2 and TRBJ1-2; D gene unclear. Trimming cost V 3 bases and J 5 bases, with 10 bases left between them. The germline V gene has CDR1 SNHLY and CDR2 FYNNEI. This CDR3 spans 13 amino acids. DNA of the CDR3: TGTGCCAGCAGTGAGTACAGACTATATGGCTACACCTTC. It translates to CASSEYRLYGYTF.

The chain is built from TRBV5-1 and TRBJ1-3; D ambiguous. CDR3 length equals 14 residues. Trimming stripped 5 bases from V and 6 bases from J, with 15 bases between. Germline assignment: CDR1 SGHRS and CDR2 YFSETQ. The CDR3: CASRQLLTSNTIYF. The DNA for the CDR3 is TGCGCCAGCAGACAACTCCTAACCTCAAACACCATATATTTT.

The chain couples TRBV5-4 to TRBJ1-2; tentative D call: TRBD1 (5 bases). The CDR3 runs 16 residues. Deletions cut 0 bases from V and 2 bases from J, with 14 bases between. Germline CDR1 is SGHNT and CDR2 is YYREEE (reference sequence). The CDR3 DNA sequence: TGTGCCAGCAGCTTGGAAGTTGGGGCCGCCAACTATGGCTACACCTTC. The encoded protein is CASSLEVGAANYGYTF.

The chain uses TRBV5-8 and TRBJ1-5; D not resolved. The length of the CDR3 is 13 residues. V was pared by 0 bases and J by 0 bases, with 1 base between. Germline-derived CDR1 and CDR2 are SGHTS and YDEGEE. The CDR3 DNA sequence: TGTGCCAGCAGCTTGGATAGCAATCAGCCCCAGCATTTT. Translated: CASSLDSNQPQHF.

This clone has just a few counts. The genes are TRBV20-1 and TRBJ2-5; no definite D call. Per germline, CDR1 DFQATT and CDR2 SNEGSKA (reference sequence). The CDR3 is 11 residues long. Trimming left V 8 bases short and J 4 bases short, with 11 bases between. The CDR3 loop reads CSLGTAETQYF. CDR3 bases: TGCAGTTTAGGAACGGCAGAGACCCAGTACTTC.

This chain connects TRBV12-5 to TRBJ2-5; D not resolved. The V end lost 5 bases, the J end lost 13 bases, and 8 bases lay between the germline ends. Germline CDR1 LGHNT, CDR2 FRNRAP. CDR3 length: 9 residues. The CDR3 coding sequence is TGTGCTAGTGGTCCACCGACGTACTTC. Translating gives CASGPPTYF.

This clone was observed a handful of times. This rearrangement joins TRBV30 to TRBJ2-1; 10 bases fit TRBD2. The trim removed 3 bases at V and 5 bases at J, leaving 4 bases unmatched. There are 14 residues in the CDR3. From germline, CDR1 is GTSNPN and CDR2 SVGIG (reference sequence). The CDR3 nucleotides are TGTGCCTGGAGGGGACTAGCGCGGGACAATGAGCAGTTCTTC. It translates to CAWRGLARDNEQFF.

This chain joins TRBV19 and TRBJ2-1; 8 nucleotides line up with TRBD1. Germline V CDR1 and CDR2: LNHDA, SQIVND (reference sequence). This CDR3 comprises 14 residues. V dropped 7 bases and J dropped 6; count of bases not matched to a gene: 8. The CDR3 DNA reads TGTGCCAGTACTAACGACAGGGGCGTCAATGAGCAGTTCTTC. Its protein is CASTNDRGVNEQFF.

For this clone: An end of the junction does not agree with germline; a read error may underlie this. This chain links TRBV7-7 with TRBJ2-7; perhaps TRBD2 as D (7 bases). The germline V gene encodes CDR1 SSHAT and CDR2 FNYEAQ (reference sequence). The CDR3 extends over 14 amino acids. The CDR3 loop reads CASSHREGNYEQYF. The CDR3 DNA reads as TGTGCTAGCAGCCACAGGGAGGGGAACTACGAGCAGTACTTC. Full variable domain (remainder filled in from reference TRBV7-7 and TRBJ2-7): GAGVSQSPRYKVTKRGQDVTLRCDPISSHATLYWYQQALGQGPEFLTYFNYEAQPDKSGLPSDRFSAERPEGSISTLTIQRTEQRDSAMYRCASSHREGNYEQYFGPGTRLTVT.

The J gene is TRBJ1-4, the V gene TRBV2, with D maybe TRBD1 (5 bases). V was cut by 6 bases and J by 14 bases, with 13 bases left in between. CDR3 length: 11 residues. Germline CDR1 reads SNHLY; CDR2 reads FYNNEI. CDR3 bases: TGTGCCAGCAGGAGCCGGGACCCCCTGTTTTTT. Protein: CASRSRDPLFF. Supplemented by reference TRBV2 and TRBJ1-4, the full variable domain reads EPEVTQTPSHQVTQMGQEVILRCVPISNHLYFYWYRQILGQKVEFLVSFYNNEISEKSEIFDDQFSVERPDGSNFTLKIRSTKLEDSAMYFCASRSRDPLFFGSGTQLSVL.

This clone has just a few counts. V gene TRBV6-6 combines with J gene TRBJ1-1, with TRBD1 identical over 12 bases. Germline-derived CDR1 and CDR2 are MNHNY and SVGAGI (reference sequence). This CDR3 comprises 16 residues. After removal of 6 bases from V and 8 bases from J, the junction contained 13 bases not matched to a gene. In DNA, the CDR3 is TGTGCCAGCAGCTACAAGACCGGGACAGGGGGCGCCGAAGCTTTCTTT. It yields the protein CASSYKTGTGGAEAFF.

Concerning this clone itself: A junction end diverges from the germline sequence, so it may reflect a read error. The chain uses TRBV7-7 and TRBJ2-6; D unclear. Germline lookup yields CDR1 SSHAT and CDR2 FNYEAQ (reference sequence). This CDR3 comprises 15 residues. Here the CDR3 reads CASSPNSAGANVLTF. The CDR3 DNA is TGTGCTAGCAGTCCAAATTCTGCTGGGGCCAACGTCCTGACTTTC.

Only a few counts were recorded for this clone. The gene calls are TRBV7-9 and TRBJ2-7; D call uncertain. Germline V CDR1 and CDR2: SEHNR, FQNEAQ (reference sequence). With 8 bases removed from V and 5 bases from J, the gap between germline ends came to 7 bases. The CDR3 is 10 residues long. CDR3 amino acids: CASGENEQYF. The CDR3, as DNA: TGTGCCAGCGGGGAAAACGAGCAGTACTTC.

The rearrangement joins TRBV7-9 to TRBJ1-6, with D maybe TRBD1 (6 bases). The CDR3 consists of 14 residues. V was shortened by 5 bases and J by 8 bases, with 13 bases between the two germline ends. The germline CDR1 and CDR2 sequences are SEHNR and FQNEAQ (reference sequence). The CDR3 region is CASSAWTADSPLHF. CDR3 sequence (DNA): TGTGCCAGCAGCGCCTGGACAGCCGATTCACCCCTCCACTTT. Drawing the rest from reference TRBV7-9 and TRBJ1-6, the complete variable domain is DTGVSQNPRHKITKRGQNVTFRCDPISEHNRLYWYRQTLGQGPEFLTYFQNEAQLEKSRLLSDRFSAERPKGSFSTLEIQRTEQGDSAMYLCASSAWTADSPLHFGNGTRLTVT.

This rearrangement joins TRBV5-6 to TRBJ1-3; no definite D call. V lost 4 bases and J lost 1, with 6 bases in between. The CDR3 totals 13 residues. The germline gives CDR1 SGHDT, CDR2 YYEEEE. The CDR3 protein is CASSSLSGNTIYF. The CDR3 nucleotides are TGTGCCAGCAGCAGCCTATCTGGAAACACCATATATTTT.

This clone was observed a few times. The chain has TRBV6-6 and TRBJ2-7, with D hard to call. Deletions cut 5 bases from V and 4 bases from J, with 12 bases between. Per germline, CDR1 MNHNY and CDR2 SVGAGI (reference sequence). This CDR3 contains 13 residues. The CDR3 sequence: CASSVDGRYEQYF. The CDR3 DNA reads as TGTGCCAGCAGTGTGGATGGAAGATACGAGCAGTACTTC.

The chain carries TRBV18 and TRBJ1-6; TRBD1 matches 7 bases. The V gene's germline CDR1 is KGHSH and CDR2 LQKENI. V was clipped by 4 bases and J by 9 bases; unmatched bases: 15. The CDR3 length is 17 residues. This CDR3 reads CASSRIPLDRESSPLHF. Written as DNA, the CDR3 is TGTGCCAGCTCACGAATCCCGCTCGACAGGGAAAGTTCACCCCTCCACTTT.

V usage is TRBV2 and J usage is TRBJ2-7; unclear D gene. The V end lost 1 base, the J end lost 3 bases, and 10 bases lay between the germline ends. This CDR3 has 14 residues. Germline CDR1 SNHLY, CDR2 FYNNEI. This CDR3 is CASSEGPSGYEQYF. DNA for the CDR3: TGTGCCAGCAGTGAAGGTCCGTCGGGCTACGAGCAGTACTTC.

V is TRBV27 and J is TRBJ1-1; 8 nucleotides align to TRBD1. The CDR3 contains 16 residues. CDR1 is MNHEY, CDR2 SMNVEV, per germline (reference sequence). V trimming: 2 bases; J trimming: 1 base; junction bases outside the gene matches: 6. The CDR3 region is CASSLGQGRRNTEAFF. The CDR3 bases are TGTGCCAGCAGTTTAGGACAGGGCCGAAGGAACACTGAAGCTTTCTTT.

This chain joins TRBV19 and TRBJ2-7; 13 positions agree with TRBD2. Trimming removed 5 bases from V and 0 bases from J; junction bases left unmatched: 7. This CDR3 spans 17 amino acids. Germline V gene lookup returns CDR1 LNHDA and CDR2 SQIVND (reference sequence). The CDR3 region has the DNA TGTGCCAGTAGTCAGACAACTAGCGGGGGGGCCTCCTACGAGCAGTACTTC. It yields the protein CASSQTTSGGASYEQYF. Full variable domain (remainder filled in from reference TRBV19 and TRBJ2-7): DGGITQSPKYLFRKEGQNVTLSCEQNLNHDAMYWYRQDPGQGLRLIYYSQIVNDFQKGDIAEGYSVSREKKESFPLTVTSAQKNPTAFYLCASSQTTSGGASYEQYFGPGTRLTVT.

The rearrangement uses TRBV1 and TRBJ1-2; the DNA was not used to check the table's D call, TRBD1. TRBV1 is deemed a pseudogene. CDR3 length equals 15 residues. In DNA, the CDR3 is TGCACCAGCAGCCAAGAGGGGCAGGGGAACTATGGCTACACCTTC. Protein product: CTSSQEGQGNYGYTF.

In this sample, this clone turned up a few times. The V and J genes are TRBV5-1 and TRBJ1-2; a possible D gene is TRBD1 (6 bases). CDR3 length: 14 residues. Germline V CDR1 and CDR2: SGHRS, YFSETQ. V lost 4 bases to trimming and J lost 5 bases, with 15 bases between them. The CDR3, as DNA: TGCGCCAGCAGCCAGGGGTCGGGGCTTTATGGCTACACCTTC. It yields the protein CASSQGSGLYGYTF.

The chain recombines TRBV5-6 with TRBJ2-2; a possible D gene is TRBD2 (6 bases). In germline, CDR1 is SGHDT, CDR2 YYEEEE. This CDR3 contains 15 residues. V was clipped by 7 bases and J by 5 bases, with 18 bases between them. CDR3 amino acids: CASDHYGGRTGELFF. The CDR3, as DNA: TGTGCCAGCGACCACTACGGGGGAAGAACCGGGGAGCTGTTTTTT. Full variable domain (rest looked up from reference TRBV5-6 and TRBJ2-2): DAGVTQSPTHLIKTRGQQVTLRCSPKSGHDTVSWYQQALGQGPQFIFQYYEEEERQRGNFPDRFSGHQFPNYSSELNVNALLLGDSALYLCASDHYGGRTGELFFGEGSRLTVL.

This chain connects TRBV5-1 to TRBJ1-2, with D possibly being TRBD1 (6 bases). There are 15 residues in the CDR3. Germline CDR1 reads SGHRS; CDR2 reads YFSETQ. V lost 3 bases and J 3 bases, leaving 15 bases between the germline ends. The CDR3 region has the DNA TGCGCCAGCAGCTCGGACCTACAGGGTTACTATGGCTACACCTTC. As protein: CASSSDLQGYYGYTF.

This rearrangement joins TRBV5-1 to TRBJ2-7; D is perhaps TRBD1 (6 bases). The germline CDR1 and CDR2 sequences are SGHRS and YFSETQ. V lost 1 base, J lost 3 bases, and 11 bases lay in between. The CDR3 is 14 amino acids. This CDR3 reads CASSLNRDNYEQYF. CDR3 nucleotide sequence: TGCGCCAGCAGCTTGAACCGGGACAACTACGAGCAGTACTTC.

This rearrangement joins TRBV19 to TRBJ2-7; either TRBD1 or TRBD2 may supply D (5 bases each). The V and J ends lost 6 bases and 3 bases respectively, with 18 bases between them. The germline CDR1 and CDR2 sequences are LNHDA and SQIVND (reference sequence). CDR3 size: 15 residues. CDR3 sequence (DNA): TGTGCCAGTAGCCTCCCCACGGGGCGAGACTACGAGCAGTACTTC. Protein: CASSLPTGRDYEQYF.

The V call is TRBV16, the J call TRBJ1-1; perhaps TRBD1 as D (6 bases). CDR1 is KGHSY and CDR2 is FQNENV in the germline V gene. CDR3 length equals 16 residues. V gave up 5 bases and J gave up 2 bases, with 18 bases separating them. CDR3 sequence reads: CASSGPQGRRNTEAFF. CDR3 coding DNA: TGTGCCAGCAGCGGCCCCCAGGGGCGGCGAAACACTGAAGCTTTCTTT.